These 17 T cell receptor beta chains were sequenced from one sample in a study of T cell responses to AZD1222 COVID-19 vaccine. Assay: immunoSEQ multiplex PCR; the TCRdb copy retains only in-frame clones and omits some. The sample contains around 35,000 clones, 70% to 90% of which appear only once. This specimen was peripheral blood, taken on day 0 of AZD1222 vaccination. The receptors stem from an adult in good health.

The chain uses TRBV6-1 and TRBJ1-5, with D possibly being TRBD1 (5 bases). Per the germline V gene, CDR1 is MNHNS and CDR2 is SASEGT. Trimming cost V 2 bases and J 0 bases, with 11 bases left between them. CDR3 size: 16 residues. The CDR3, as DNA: TGTGCCAGCAGTGAATTCGGGGGGTCTAGCAATCAGCCCCAGCATTTT. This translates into CASSEFGGSSNQPQHF.

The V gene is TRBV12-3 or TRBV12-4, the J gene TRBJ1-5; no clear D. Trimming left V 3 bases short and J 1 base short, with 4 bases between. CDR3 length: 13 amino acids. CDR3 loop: CASSFRSNQPQHF. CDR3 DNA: TGTGCCAGCAGTTTTAGAAGCAATCAGCCCCAGCATTTT.

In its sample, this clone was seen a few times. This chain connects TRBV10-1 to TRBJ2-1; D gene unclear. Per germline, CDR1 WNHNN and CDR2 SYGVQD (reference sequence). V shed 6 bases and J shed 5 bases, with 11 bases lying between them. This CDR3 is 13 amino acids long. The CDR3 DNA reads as TGCGCCAGCAGCTTGGGATACAACAATGAGCAGTTCTTC. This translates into CASSLGYNNEQFF.

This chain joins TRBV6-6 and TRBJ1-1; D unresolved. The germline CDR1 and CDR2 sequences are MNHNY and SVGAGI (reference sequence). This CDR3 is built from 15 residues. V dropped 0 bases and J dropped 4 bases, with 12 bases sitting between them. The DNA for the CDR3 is TGTGCCAGCAGTTACTCGAAGGGCCTAGGCACTGAAGCTTTCTTT. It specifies CASSYSKGLGTEAFF.

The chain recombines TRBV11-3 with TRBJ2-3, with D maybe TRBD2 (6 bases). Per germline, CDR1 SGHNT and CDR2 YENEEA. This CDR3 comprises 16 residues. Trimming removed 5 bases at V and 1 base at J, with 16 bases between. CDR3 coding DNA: TGTGCCAGCAGCAGAGGGACTCTCGAGGGCACAGATACGCAGTATTTT. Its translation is CASSRGTLEGTDTQYF.

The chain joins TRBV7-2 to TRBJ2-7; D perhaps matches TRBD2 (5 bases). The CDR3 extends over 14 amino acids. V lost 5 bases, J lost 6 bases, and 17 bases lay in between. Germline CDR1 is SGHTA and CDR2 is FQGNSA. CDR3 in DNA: TGTGCCAGCAGCCTGTGGACTCGTGGACTCGAGCAGTACTTC. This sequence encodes CASSLWTRGLEQYF.

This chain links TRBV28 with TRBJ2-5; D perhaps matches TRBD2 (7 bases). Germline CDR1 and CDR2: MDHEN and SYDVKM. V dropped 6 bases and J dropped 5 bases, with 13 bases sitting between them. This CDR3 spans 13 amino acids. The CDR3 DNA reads TGTGCCAGCAGGAGGGGGGGCCAGGAGACCCAGTACTTC. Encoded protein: CASRRGGQETQYF.

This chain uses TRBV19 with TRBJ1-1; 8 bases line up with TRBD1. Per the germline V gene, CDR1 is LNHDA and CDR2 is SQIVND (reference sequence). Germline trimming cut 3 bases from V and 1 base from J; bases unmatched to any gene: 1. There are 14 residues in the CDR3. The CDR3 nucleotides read TGTGCCAGTAGTATTGACAGGGGGAACACTGAAGCTTTCTTT. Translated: CASSIDRGNTEAFF.

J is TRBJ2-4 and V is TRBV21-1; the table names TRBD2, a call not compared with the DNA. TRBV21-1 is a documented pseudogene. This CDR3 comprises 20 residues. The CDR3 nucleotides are TGTGCCAGCAGCAATCTACTAGCGGAAACCGATCGACTAGCCAAAAACATTCAGTACTTC. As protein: CASSNLLAETDRLAKNIQYF.

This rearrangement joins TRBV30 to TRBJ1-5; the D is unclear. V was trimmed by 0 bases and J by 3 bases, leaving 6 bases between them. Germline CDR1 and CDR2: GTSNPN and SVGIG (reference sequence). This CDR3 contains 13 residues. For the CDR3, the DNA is TGTGCCTGGAGTGTAACAGACAATCAGCCCCAGCATTTT. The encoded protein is CAWSVTDNQPQHF.

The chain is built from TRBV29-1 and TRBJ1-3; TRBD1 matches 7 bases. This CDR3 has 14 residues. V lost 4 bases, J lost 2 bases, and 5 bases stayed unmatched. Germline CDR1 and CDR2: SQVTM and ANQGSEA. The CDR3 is CSVVKQGPGNTIYF. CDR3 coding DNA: TGCAGCGTTGTTAAACAGGGGCCTGGAAACACCATATATTTT.

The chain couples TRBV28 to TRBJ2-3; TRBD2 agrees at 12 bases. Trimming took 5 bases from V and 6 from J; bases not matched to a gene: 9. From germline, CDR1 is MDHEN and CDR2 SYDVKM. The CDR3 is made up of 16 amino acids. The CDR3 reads CASSRGLAGPTDTQYF. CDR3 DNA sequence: TGTGCCAGCAGTCGCGGACTAGCGGGACCTACGGATACGCAGTATTTT. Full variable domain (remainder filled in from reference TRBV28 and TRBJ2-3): DVKVTQSSRYLVKRTGEKVFLECVQDMDHENMFWYRQDPGLGLRLIYFSYDVKMKEKGDIPEGYSVSREKKERFSLILESASTNQTSMYLCASSRGLAGPTDTQYFGPGTRLTVL.

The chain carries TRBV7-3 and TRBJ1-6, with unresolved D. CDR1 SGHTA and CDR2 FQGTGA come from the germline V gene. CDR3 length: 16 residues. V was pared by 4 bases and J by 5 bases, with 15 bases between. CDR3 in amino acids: CASSSLPMGNNSPLHF. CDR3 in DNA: TGTGCCAGCAGCTCACTCCCGATGGGCAATAATTCACCCCTCCACTTT.

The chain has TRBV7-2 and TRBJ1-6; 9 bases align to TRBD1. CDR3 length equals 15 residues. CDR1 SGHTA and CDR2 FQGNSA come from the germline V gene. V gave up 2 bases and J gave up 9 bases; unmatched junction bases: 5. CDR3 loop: CASSLYGTGSSPLHF. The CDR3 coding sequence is TGTGCCAGCAGCTTATATGGGACAGGGAGTTCACCCCTCCACTTT.

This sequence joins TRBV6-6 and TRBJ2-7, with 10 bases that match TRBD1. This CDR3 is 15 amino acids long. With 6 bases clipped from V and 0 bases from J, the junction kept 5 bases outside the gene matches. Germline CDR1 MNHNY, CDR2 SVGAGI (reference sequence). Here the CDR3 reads CASSPTGGVSYEQYF. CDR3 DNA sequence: TGTGCCAGCAGCCCGACAGGGGGCGTCTCCTACGAGCAGTACTTC.

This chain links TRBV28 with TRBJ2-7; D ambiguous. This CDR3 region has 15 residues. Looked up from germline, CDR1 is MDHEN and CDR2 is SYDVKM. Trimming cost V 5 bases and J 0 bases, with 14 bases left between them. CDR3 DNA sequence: TGTGCCAGCAGTAGCCCCGCGGCAAACTCCTACGAGCAGTACTTC. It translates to CASSSPAANSYEQYF.

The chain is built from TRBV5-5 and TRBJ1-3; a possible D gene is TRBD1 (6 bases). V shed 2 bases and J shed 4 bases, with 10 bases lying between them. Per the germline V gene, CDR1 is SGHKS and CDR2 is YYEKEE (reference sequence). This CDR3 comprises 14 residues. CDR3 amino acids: CASSLQGEGNTIYF. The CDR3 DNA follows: TGTGCCAGCAGCTTACAGGGAGAAGGAAACACCATATATTTT.